This T cell receptor (beta chain) was recovered during a study of CD8 T cells in Susac syndrome. With random hexamers, 0.5 to 1 ug RNA was reverse transcribed. Amplification of TCR beta CDR3 across 54 Vbeta and 13 Jbeta was performed with immunoSEQ multiplex PCR. MiXCR was run by TCRdb on the immunoSEQ multiplex PCR reads, yielding one entry per CDR3 protein. The table has about 180,000 distinct CDR3 sequences, approximately 96% seen once; the top ten hold approximately 0.088%. The CDR3 consists of 16 residues. CDR1 SGHRS and CDR2 YFSETQ come from the germline V gene. Trimming pared 2 bases from V and 0 bases from J, leaving 11 bases between.

J is TRBJ2-2 and V is TRBV5-1; D unresolved. The receptor comes from a human donor with multiple sclerosis. The sample consisted of CD4+ T cells from PBMCs. The CDR3 region is CASSLGASTNTGELFF. CDR3 sequence (DNA): TGCGCCAGCAGCTTAGGAGCGAGCACGAACACCGGGGAGCTGTTTTTT.